The present entry profiles one T cell receptor (beta chain) with its context. What it binds is unknown. These data originate in a study of STAT3 mutations in large granular lymphocyte leukemia. General study results and limits: Treatment regimens differed across patients between samplings. Every T-cell large granular lymphocyte leukemia patient had at least one immunodominant TCR beta clonotype. In about 30% of the 18 patients, new TCR clonotypes emerged after therapy.

V lost 3 bases and J lost 4; bases outside the gene matches: 8. This CDR3 spans 16 amino acids. Germline V CDR1 and CDR2: KGHSH, LQKENI. Each sample's TCRbeta library yielded on average about 40,773 productive templates. Clones were read by immunoSEQ multiplex PCR, and TCRdb kept only the in-frame ones, dropping some. The sample consists of approximately 13,000 clones, 90% of them appearing once. The chain joins TRBV18 to TRBJ2-1; TRBD2 agrees at 8 bases. The source of this sequence is a man between 35 and 55 years old with T-cell large granular lymphocyte leukemia. Some clones in this sample may be carry-over from other donors' samples. Sequencing used peripheral blood mononuclear cells. CDR3 sequence: CASSPSGLAVYNEQFF. In nucleotides, the CDR3 is TGTGCCAGCTCACCTTCCGGACTAGCAGTTTACAATGAGCAGTTCTTC.